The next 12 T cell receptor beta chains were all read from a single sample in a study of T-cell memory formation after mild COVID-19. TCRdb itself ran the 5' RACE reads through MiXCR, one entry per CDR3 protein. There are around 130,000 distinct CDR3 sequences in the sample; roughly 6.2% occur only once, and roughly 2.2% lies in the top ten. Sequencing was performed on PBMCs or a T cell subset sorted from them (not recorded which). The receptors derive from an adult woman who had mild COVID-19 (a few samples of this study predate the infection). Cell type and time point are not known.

The CDR3 reads CASSFLSGLAKNIQYF. As DNA, the CDR3 is TGTGCCAGCAGCTTTCTTAGCGGGTTAGCCAAAAACATTCAGTACTTC. The gene calls are TRBV7-2 and TRBJ2-4, with 7 positions matching TRBD2. The CDR3 spans 16 residues. Per the germline V gene, CDR1 is SGHTA and CDR2 is FQGNSA. The junction had 5 bases not matched to a gene; V was cut back by 3 bases and J by 0 bases.

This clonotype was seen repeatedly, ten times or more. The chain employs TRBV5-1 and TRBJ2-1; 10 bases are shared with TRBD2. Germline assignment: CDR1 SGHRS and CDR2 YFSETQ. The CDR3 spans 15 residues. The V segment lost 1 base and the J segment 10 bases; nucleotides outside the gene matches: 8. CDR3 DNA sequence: TGCGCCAGCAGCTTGACGGCTAGCGGGGGTTTGGAGCAGTTCTTC. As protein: CASSLTASGGLEQFF.

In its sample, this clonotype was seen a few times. CDR3 nucleotides: TGTGCCAGTAGTAGCCGTGGGACAAGTAGCTCCTACGAGCAGTACTTC. It specifies CASSSRGTSSSYEQYF. The J gene is TRBJ2-7, the V gene TRBV19, with D possibly matching TRBD1 (6 bases). There are 16 residues in the CDR3. Germline V gives CDR1 LNHDA, CDR2 SQIVND (reference sequence). V lost 4 bases and J lost 0, with 16 bases in between.

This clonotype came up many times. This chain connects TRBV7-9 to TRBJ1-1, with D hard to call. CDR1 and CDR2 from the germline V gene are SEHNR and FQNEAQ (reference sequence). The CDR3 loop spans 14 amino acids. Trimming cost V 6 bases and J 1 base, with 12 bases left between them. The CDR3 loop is CASRPTEKNTEAFF. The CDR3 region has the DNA TGTGCCAGCAGACCGACCGAGAAGAACACTGAAGCTTTCTTT.

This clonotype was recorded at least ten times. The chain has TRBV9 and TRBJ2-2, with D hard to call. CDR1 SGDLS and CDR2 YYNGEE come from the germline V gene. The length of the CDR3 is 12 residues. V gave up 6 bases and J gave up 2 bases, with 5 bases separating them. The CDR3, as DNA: TGTGCCAGCACGGACAACACCGGGGAGCTGTTTTTT. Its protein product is CASTDNTGELFF. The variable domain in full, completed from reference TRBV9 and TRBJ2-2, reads DSGVTQTPKHLITATGQRVTLRCSPRSGDLSVYWYQQSLDQGLQFLIQYYNGEERAKGNILERFSAQQFPDLHSELNLSSLELGDSALYFCASTDNTGELFFGEGSRLTVL.

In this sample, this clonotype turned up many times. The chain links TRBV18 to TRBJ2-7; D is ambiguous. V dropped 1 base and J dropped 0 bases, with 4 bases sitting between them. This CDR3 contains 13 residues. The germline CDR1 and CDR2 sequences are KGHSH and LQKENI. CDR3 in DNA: TGTGCCAGCTCACCACAAAGCTCCTACGAGCAGTACTTC. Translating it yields CASSPQSSYEQYF.

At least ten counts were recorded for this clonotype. CDR3 coding DNA: TGTGCCAGCAGCTTAGGATCTACGTATCGATATGGCTACACCTTC. Translation: CASSLGSTYRYGYTF. V usage is TRBV7-2 and J usage is TRBJ1-2; D is unresolved. Germline lookup yields CDR1 SGHTA and CDR2 FQGNSA. This CDR3 comprises 15 residues. V was pared by 1 base and J by 5 bases, with 14 bases between.

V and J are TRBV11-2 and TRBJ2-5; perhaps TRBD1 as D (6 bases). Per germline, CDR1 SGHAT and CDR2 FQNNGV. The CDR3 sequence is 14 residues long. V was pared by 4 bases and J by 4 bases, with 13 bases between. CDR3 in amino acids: CASSYNRVRETQYF. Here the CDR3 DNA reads TGTGCCAGCAGCTACAACAGGGTGCGAGAGACCCAGTACTTC.

CDR3 protein: CASSQTDGFNQPQHF. The CDR3 bases are TGCGCCAGCAGCCAAACCGATGGATTCAATCAGCCCCAGCATTTT. The chain carries TRBV4-1 and TRBJ1-5; D is undetermined. The CDR3 loop spans 15 amino acids. Germline V lookup: CDR1 MGHRA, CDR2 YSYEKL. Trimming pared 2 bases from V and 3 bases from J, leaving 11 bases between.

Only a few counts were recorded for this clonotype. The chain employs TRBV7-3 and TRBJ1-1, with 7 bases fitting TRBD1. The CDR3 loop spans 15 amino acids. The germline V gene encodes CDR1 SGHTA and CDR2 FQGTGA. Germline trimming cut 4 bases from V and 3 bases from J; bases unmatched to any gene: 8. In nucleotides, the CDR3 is TGTGCCAGCAGCTCCAGGGGGGGCGTAGACACTGAAGCTTTCTTT. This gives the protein CASSSRGGVDTEAFF.

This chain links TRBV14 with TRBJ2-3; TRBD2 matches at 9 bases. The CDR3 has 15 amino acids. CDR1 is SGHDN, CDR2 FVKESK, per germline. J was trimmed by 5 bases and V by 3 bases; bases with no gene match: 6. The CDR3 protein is CASSHLAGEEDTQYF. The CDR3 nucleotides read TGTGCCAGCAGCCATTTAGCGGGAGAGGAAGATACGCAGTATTTT.

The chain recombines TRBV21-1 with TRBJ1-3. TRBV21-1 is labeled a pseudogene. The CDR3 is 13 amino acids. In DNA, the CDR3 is TGTGCCAGCAGCATCTTCACAGGAAACACCATATATTTT. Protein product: CASSIFTGNTIYF.